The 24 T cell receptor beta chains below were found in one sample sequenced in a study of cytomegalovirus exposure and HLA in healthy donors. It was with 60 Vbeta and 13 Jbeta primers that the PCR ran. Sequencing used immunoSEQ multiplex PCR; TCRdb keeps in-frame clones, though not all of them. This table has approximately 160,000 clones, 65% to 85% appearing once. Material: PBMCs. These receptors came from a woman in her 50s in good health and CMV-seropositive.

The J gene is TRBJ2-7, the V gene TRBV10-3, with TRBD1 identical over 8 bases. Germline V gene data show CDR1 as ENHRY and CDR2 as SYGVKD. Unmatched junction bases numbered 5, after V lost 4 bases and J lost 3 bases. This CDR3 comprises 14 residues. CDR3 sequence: CAISGGTGLYEQYF. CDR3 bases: TGTGCCATCAGTGGGGGGACAGGCCTCTACGAGCAGTACTTC.

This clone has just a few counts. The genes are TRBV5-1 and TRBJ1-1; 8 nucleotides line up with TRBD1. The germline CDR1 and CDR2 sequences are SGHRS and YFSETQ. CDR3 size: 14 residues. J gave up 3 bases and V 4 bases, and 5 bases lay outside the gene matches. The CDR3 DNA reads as TGCGCCAGCAGCGCACAGGGGGTCCACACTGAAGCTTTCTTT. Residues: CASSAQGVHTEAFF. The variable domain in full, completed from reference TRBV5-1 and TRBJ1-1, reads KAGVTQTPRYLIKTRGQQVTLSCSPISGHRSVSWYQQTPGQGLQFLFEYFSETQRNKGNFPGRFSGRQFSNSRSEMNVSTLELGDSALYLCASSAQGVHTEAFFGQGTRLTVV.

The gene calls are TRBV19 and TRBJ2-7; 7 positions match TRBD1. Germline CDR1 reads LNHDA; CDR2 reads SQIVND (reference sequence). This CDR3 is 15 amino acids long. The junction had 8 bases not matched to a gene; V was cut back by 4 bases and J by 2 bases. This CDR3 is CASSTRTGRAYEQYF. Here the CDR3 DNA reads TGTGCCAGTAGTACGCGGACAGGTCGTGCCTACGAGCAGTACTTC.

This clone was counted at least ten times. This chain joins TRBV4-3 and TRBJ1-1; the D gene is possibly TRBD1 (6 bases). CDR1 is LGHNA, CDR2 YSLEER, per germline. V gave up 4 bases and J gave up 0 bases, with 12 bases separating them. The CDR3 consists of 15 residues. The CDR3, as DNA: TGCGCCAGCAGCCTCCGGACAGACTTGAACACTGAAGCTTTCTTT. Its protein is CASSLRTDLNTEAFF.

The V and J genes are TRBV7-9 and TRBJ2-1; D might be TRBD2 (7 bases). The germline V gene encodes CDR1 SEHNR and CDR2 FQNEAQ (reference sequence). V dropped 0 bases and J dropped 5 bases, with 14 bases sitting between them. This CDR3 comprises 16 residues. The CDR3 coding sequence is TGTGCCAGCAGCTTAGCGGGGGGGCGTCGGGACAATGAGCAGTTCTTC. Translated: CASSLAGGRRDNEQFF. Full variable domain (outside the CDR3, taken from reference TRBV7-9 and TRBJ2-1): DTGVSQNPRHKITKRGQNVTFRCDPISEHNRLYWYRQTLGQGPEFLTYFQNEAQLEKSRLLSDRFSAERPKGSFSTLEIQRTEQGDSAMYLCASSLAGGRRDNEQFFGPGTRLTVL.

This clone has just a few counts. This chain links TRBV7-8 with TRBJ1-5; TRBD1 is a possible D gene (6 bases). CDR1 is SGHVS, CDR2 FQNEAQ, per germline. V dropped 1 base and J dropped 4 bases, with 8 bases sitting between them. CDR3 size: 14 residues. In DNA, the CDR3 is TGTGCCAGCAGCTTAGATCAGGGGAATCAGCCCCAGCATTTT. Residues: CASSLDQGNQPQHF.

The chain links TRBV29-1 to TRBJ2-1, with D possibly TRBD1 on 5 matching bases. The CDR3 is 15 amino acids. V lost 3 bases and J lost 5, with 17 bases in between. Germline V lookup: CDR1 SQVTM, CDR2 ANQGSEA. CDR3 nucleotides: TGCAGCGTTGAGTTAGGGCAGGGTGGGGACAATGAGCAGTTCTTC. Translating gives CSVELGQGGDNEQFF.

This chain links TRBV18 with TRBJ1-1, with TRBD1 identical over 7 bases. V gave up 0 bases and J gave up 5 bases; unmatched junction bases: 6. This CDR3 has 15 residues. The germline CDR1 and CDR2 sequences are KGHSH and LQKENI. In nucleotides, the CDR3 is TGTGCCAGCTCACCACCACCGACAGGGTGGACTGAAGCTTTCTTT. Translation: CASSPPPTGWTEAFF.

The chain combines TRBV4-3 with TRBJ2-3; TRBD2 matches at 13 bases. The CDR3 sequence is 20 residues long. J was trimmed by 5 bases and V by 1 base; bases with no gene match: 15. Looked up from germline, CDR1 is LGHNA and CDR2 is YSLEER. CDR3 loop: CASSQVLAGGPQVKRDTQYF. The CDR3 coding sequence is TGCGCCAGCAGCCAAGTACTAGCGGGAGGGCCGCAAGTGAAGAGAGATACGCAGTATTTT.

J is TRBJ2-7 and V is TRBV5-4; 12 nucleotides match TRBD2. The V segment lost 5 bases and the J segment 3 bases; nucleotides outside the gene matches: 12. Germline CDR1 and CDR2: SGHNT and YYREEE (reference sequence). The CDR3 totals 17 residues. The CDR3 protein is CASSGGLAGGTSYEQYF. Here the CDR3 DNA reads TGTGCCAGCAGTGGGGGGCTAGCGGGAGGGACTAGCTACGAGCAGTACTTC.

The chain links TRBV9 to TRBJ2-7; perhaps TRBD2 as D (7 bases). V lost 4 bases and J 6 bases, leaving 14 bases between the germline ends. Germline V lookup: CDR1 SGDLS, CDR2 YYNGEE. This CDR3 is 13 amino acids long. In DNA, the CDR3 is TGTGCCAGCAGCCTGGGGGGGCGCCGCGAGCAGTACTTC. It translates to CASSLGGRREQYF.

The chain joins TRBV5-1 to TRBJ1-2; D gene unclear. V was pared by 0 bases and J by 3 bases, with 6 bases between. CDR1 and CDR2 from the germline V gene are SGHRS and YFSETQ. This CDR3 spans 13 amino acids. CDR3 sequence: CASSLELYYGYTF. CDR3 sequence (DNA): TGCGCCAGCAGCTTGGAGCTTTACTATGGCTACACCTTC.

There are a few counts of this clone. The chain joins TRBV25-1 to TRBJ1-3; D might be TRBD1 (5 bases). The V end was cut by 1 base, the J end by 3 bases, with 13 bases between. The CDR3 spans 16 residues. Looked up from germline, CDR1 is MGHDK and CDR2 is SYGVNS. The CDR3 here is CASSESLGPYGNTIYF. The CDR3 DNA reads TGTGCCAGCAGTGAATCTCTGGGGCCCTATGGAAACACCATATATTTT. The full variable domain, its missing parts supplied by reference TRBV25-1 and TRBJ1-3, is EADIYQTPRYLVIGTGKKITLECSQTMGHDKMYWYQQDPGMELHLIHYSYGVNSTEKGDLSSESTVSRIRTEHFPLTLESARPSHTSQYLCASSESLGPYGNTIYFGEGSWLTVV.

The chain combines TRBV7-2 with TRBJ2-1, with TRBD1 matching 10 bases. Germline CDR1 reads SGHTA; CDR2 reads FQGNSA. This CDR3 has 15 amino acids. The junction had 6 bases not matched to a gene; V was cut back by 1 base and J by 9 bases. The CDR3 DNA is TGTGCCAGCAGCTTAGTCCGGGACAGGGGTACTGAGCAGTTCTTC. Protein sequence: CASSLVRDRGTEQFF. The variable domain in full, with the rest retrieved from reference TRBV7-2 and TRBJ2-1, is GAGVSQSPSNKVTEKGKDVELRCDPISGHTALYWYRQSLGQGLEFLIYFQGNSAPDKSGLPSDRFSAERTGGSVSTLTIQRTQQEDSAVYLCASSLVRDRGTEQFFGPGTRLTVL.

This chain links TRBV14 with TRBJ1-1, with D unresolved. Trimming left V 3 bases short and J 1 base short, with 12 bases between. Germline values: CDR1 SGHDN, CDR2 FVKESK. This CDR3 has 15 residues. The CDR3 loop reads CASSQVGGTNTEAFF. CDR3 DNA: TGTGCCAGCAGCCAGGTAGGCGGTACGAACACTGAAGCTTTCTTT.

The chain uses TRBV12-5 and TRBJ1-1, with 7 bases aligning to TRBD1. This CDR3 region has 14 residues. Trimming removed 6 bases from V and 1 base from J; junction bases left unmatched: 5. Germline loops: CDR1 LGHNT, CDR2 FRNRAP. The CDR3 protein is CASGSGTENTEAFF. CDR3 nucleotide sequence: TGTGCTAGTGGATCCGGGACAGAGAACACTGAAGCTTTCTTT. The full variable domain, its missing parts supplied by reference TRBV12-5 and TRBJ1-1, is DARVTQTPRHKVTEMGQEVTMRCQPILGHNTVFWYRQTMMQGLELLAYFRNRAPLDDSGMPKDRFSAEMPDATLATLKIQPSEPRDSAVYFCASGSGTENTEAFFGQGTRLTVV.

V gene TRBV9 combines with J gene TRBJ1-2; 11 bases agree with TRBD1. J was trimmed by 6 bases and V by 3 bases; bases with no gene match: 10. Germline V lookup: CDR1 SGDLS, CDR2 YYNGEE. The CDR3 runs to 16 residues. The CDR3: CASSGGQGAQLDGYTF. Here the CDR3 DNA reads TGTGCCAGCAGCGGAGGACAGGGGGCGCAATTGGATGGCTACACCTTC.

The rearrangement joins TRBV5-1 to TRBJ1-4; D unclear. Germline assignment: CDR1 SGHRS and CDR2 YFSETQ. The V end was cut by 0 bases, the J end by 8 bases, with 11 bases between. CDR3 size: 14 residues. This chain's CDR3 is CASSLDLGGEKLFF. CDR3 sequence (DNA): TGCGCCAGCAGCTTGGACCTCGGAGGGGAAAAACTGTTTTTT.

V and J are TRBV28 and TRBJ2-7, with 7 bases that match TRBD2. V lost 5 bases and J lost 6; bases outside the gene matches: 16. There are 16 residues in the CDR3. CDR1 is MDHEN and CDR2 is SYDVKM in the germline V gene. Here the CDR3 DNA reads TGTGCCAGCAGTGGCGGATGGGCTAGCGGAAAAGGCGAGCAGTACTTC. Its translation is CASSGGWASGKGEQYF.

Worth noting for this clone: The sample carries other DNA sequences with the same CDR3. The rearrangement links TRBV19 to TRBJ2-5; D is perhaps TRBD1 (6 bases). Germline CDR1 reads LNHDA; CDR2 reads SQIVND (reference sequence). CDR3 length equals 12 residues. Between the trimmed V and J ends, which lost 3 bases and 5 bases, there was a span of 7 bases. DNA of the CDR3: TGTGCCAGTAGTATTAGGGGGGAGACCCAGTACTTC. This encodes CASSIRGETQYF.

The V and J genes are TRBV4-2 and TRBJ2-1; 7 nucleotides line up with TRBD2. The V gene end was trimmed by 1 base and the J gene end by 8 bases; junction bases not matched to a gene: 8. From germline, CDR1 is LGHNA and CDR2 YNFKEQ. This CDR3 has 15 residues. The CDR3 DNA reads TGTGCCAGCAGCCAAGGCCGGACTAGTGAACATGAGCAGTTCTTC. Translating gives CASSQGRTSEHEQFF.

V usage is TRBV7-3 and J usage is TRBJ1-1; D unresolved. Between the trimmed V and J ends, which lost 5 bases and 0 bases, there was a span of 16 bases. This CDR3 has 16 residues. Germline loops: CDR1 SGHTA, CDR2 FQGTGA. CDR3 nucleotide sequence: TGTGCCAGCAGCCCCGGAACCGCGGTCATGAACACTGAAGCTTTCTTT. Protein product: CASSPGTAVMNTEAFF.

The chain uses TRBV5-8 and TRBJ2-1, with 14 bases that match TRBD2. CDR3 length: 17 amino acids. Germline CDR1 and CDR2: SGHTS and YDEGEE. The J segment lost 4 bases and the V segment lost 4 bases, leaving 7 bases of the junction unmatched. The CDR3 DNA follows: TGTGCCAGCAGCCCAGGGACTAGCGGGAGTAAGTACAATGAGCAGTTCTTC. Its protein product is CASSPGTSGSKYNEQFF.

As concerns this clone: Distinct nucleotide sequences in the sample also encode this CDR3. CDR3 nucleotides: TGTGCCAGCAGCTCGCCGGGACAGACCTCCTACGAGCAGTACTTC. It encodes CASSSPGQTSYEQYF. The chain has TRBV6-5 and TRBJ2-7; 7 positions agree with TRBD1. Germline V lookup: CDR1 MNHEY, CDR2 SVGAGI. The CDR3 consists of 15 residues. The V gene end was trimmed by 6 bases and the J gene end by 0 bases; junction bases not matched to a gene: 8.